These 9 T cell receptor beta chains came from one sample sequenced in a study of shared clonotypes between healthy human individuals (dated by TCRdb to 2020 to 2022). The library was generated by the immunoSEQ multiplex PCR assay. The clones in this table, taken by TCRdb from immuneACCESS, are in-frame only. Not every clone is retained; where verified, under half of the shortfall comes from an unresolved V gene, and the cause of the rest is unknown. This sample has some 490,000 clones in its table, and around 80% of those were observed once. The top ten clonotypes cover about 12% of the sample. Sequencing input: PBMCs. These receptors all stem from a woman in her thirties or forties in good health. Some clones in this sample may be carry-over from other donors' samples.

The chain recombines TRBV28 with TRBJ2-5; 10 bases map to TRBD1. The CDR3 consists of 15 residues. The germline V gene has CDR1 MDHEN and CDR2 SYDVKM. Unmatched junction bases numbered 2, after V lost 2 bases and J lost 2 bases. CDR3 amino acids: CASSLGTGVQETQYF. CDR3 in DNA: TGTGCCAGCAGTTTAGGGACAGGGGTACAAGAGACCCAGTACTTC.

V is TRBV6-1 and J is TRBJ2-7; D remains ambiguous. The germline gives CDR1 MNHNS, CDR2 SASEGT. This CDR3 has 14 residues. V was shortened by 8 bases and J by 0 bases, with 14 bases between the two germline ends. CDR3 DNA: TGTGCCAGCGGGTTTGGGCAGTTCTCCTACGAGCAGTACTTC. Amino acids: CASGFGQFSYEQYF.

This clone was detected ten times or more. CDR3 sequence (DNA): TGCGCCAGCAGCCAAGATTGGTTGCAGGGGGCGAGGGTGAACACTGAAGCTTTCTTT. Translating gives CASSQDWLQGARVNTEAFF. This chain links TRBV4-1 with TRBJ1-1, with TRBD1 matching 8 bases. The CDR3 extends over 19 amino acids. With 0 bases clipped from V and 0 bases from J, the junction kept 12 bases outside the gene matches. Germline assignment: CDR1 MGHRA and CDR2 YSYEKL.

This clone is a singleton in its sample. This rearrangement joins TRBV11-1 to TRBJ2-7; no clear D gene. Germline lookup yields CDR1 SGHAT and CDR2 FQDESV (reference sequence). This CDR3 comprises 13 residues. V was pared by 6 bases and J by 7 bases, with 16 bases between. CDR3 sequence: CASSFGPHGEQYF. DNA of the CDR3: TGTGCCAGCAGTTTTGGTCCCCATGGTGAGCAGTACTTC.

Only a few counts were recorded for this clone. The J gene is TRBJ1-2, the V gene TRBV6-5; a possible D gene is TRBD1 (6 bases). Trimming took 2 bases from V and 5 from J, leaving 15 bases between them. CDR1 is MNHEY, CDR2 SVGAGI, per germline. The CDR3 runs 15 residues. CDR3: CASSYRRTDGYGYTF. The CDR3 DNA sequence: TGTGCCAGCAGTTACCGTAGGACAGATGGTTATGGCTACACCTTC.

The chain links TRBV28 to TRBJ1-4, with no clear D. V was trimmed by 3 bases and J by 1 base, leaving 9 bases between them. The CDR3 spans 15 residues. CDR1 is MDHEN, CDR2 SYDVKM, per germline. The CDR3 region is CASSLGGRTNEKLFF. Written as DNA, the CDR3 is TGTGCCAGCAGTTTGGGCGGAAGAACTAATGAAAAACTGTTTTTT.

This clone was seen more than once but under ten times. Other DNA sequences in the same sample also yield this CDR3. The V and J genes are TRBV4-3 and TRBJ2-2; no firm D call. The CDR3 extends over 14 amino acids. Germline CDR1 reads LGHNA; CDR2 reads YSLEER. Trimming took 0 bases from V and 5 from J, leaving 7 bases between them. CDR3 bases: TGCGCCAGCAGCCAAGATGTGGGAACCGGGGAGCTGTTTTTT. Amino acids: CASSQDVGTGELFF.

The chain uses TRBV4-2 and TRBJ1-5; D possibly corresponds to TRBD1 (5 bases). This CDR3 is 15 amino acids long. The V end lost 0 bases, the J end lost 4 bases, and 10 bases lay between the germline ends. Germline V gives CDR1 LGHNA, CDR2 YNFKEQ. The CDR3 bases are TGTGCCAGCAGCCAAGACGGGGCAGCAAATCAGCCCCAGCATTTT. Translating gives CASSQDGAANQPQHF.

With respect to this clone: With a far larger clone one base away, a read error is the likely cause. V and J are TRBV4-2 and TRBJ2-1, with a tentative D call TRBD2 (5 bases). V was clipped by 1 base and J by 8 bases, with 18 bases between them. Per the germline V gene, CDR1 is LGHNA and CDR2 is YNFKEQ. There are 16 residues in the CDR3. The CDR3 coding sequence is TGTGCCAGCAGCCAAGCGGCTAGCAGGAGTTTCCATGAGCAGTTCTTC. This codes for CASSQAASRSFHEQFF.